This record concerns one TCR beta chain sequence. The antigen remains unidentified. The data derive from a study of OX40 agonist ivuxolimab in advanced cancers. Background on the study: A mean age of around 60 years, range roughly 20 to 90, was recorded, and roughly 80% were male. The study, taken as a whole, reports: Compared with CD4+, CD8+ T cells on average had more expanded clones. There was clonal expansion of CD4+ and CD8+ blood T cells by week 6 at 0.1 to 3.0 mg/kg.

This CDR3 spans 15 amino acids. The V end lost 3 bases, the J end lost 4 bases, and 10 bases lay between the germline ends. Per germline, CDR1 LNHNV and CDR2 YYDKDF (reference sequence). TCRdb's copy holds only in-frame clones and misses some; the assay was immunoSEQ multiplex PCR. The table has around 140,000 clones, over 75% seen once. The sequences come from CD4+ or CD8+ T cells sorted from blood, collected in a trial of the OX40 agonist ivuxolimab. The chain employs TRBV15 and TRBJ2-6; tentatively, D is TRBD1 (6 bases). The clonotype comes from an adult with an advanced solid tumor such as melanoma, head and neck, liver or kidney cancer. Here the CDR3 DNA reads TGTGCCACCAGCAGCAGGGGAGCCGGGGCCAACGTCCTGACTTTC. Its protein is CATSSRGAGANVLTF.